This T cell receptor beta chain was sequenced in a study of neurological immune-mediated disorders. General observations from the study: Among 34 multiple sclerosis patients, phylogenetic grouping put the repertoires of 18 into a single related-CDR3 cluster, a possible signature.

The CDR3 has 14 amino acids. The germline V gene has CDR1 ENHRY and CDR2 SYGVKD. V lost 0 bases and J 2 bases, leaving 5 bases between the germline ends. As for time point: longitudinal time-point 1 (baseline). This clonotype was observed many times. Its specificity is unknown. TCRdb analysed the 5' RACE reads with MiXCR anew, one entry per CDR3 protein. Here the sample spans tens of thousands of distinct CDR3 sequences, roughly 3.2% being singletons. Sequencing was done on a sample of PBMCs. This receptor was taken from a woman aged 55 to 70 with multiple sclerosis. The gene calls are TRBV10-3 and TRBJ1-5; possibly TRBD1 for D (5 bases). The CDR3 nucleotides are TGTGCCATCAGTGAGTCGGGACGCAATCAGCCCCAGCATTTT. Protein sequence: CAISESGRNQPQHF.